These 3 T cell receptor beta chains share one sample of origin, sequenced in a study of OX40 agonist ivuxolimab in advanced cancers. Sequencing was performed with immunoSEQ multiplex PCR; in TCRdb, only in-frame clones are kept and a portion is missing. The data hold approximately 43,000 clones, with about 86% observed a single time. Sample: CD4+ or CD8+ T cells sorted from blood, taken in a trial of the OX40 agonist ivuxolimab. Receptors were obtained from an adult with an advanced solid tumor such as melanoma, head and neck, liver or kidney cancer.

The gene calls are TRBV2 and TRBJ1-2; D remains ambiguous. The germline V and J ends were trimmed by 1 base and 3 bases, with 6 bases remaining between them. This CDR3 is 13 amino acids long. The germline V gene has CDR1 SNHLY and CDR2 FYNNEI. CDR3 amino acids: CASSEVPDYGYTF. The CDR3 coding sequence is TGTGCCAGCAGTGAAGTGCCTGACTATGGCTACACCTTC.

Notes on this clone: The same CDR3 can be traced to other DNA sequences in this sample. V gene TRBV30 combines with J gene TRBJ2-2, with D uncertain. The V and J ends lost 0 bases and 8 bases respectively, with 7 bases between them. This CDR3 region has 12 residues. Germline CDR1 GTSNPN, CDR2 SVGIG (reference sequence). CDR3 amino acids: CAWSVQLGELFF. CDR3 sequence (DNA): TGTGCCTGGAGTGTACAACTGGGGGAGCTGTTTTTT.

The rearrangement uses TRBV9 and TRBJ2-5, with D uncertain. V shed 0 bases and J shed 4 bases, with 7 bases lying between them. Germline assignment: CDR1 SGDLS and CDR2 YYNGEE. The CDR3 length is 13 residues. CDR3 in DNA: TGTGCCAGCAGCGTAGGGCTGGGAGAGACCCAGTACTTC. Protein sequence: CASSVGLGETQYF.